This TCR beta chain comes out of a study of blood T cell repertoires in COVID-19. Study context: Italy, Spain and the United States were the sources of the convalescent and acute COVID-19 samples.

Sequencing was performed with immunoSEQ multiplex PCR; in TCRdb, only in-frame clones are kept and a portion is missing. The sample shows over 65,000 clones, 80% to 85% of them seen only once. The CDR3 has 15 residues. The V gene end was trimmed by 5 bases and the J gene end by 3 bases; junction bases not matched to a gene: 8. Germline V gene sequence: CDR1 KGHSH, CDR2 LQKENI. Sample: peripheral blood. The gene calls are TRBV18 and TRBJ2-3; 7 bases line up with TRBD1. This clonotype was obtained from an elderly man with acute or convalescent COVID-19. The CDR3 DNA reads TGTGCCAGCTCATCTAGGACAGGAACGACAGATACGCAGTATTTT. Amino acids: CASSSRTGTTDTQYF.